The entry below describes one T cell receptor (beta chain). Construction of the TCRbeta library involved unique molecular identifiers. TCRdb recomputed calls from the PCR reads with MiXCR, one row per CDR3 protein. The sample lists some 390,000 distinct CDR3 sequences; roughly 20% were seen once. Germline CDR1 DFQATT, CDR2 SNEGSKA (reference sequence). The CDR3 extends over 13 amino acids. Trimming removed 6 bases at V and 7 bases at J, with 13 bases between. These data belong to a study of T-cell reconstitution after alpha-beta-depleted transplantation in children. The V gene is TRBV20-1, the J gene TRBJ1-6; maybe TRBD1 (6 bases). This sequence was found in a human donor who donated a stem cell graft to a child with acute myeloid leukemia. The sequencing used PBMCs from the stem cell graft donor, collected from the stem cell graft. The CDR3: CSAGGTANSPLHF. In DNA, the CDR3 is TGCAGTGCAGGGGGGACGGCCAATTCACCCCTCCACTTT.